The clone carrying this T cell receptor beta chain was recorded at least ten times. The sample has other DNA sequences that encode this CDR3 too. Authors' processing steps: Reference gene primer amplification yielded estimated nucleated cell counts. The method was immunoSEQ multiplex PCR; TCRdb's version includes in-frame clones alone and lacks a portion of them. V, J and clone size are those of that table, while D and trimming were read from the DNA. The repertoire holds 130,000 to 150,000 clones, with 80% to 90% as singletons. The source of the sample is a study of blood T cell repertoires in COVID-19. The CDR3 is made up of 14 amino acids. Germline CDR1 SGHRS, CDR2 YFSETQ. V was clipped by 0 bases and J by 7 bases; unmatched bases: 4.

Sequencing was done on a sample of peripheral blood. The rearrangement uses TRBV5-1 and TRBJ2-7, with 10 bases that match TRBD1. This receptor was taken from a woman aged 45-65 years in a cohort sampled during active or convalescent COVID-19. DNA for the CDR3: TGCGCCAGCAGCTTGGGGACAGGGGGTTATGAGCAGTACTTC. It specifies CASSLGTGGYEQYF.